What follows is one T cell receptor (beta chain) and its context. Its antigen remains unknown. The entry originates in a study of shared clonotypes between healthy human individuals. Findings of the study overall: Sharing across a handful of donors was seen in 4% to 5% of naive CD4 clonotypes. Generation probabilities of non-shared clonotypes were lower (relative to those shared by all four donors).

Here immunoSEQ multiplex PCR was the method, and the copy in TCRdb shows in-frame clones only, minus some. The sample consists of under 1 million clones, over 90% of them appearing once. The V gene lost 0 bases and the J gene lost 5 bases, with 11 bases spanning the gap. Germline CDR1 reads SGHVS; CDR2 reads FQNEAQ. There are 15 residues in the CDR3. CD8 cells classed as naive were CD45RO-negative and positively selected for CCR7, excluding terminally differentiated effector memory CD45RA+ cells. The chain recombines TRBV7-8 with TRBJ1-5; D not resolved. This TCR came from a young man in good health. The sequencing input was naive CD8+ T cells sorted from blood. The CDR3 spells CASSLAHGIYQPQHF. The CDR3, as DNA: TGTGCCAGCAGCTTAGCTCACGGTATCTATCAGCCCCAGCATTTT.